This is a list of T cell receptor beta chains from one sample in a study of T cell repertoires in cytomegalovirus infection. What these receptors recognize is not known. TCRdb reanalysed the reads using MiXCR and keeps one entry per CDR3 protein. The sample lists approximately 730,000 distinct CDR3 sequences, approximately 33% seen once, with over 15% in the top ten. The sample here was cultured PBMCs, taken from culture after CMV antigen stimulation. The receptors were gathered from a human donor in good health (CMV status not recorded). Some clones in this sample may be carry-over from other donors' samples. Each CDR3 is given with its conserved first and last residue. Fields, in order: clone size, D gene, J gene, V gene, CDR3 DNA, CDR3 protein. D genes are given only for firm matches. Clone size appears in some rows only: once, few, many, or a class for an expanded clone.

size: few; D: -; J: TRBJ2-1; V: TRBV12-5; DNA: TGTGCTAGTGGTTTAACACCCCGAGGGGGGAGATCCTATGAGCAGTTCTTC; CDR3: CASGLTPRGGRSYEQFF
size: few; D: TRBD1; J: TRBJ2-7; V: TRBV12-3/TRBV12-4; DNA: TGTGCCAGCAGACGACAGGGTACAGCCCTCTACGAGCAGTACTTC; CDR3: CASRRQGTALYEQYF
size: many; D: TRBD1; J: TRBJ1-2; V: TRBV7-9; DNA: TGTGCCAGCAGCTTACCCGGGACAGGGTTCTTTGCTGGCTACACCTTC; CDR3: CASSLPGTGFFAGYTF
size: -; D: -; J: TRBJ1-6; V: TRBV7-8; DNA: TGTGCCAGCAGCTTAGTTTACAGGGTGGGTTCGGGACCCTATTCACCCATCCACTTT; CDR3: CASSLVYRVGSGPYSPIHF
size: -; D: -; J: TRBJ1-5; V: TRBV20-1; DNA: TGCAGTGCTAGTGCAGGGGCAAGGCAGCCCCAGCATTTT; CDR3: CSASAGARQPQHF
size: many; D: -; J: TRBJ2-1; V: TRBV7-8; DNA: TGTGCCAGCAGCTTAGGGACAGCCATCAATGAGCAGTTCTTC; CDR3: CASSLGTAINEQFF
size: many; D: TRBD1; J: TRBJ1-4; V: TRBV7-9; DNA: TGTGCCAGCAGCCCAGGACAGGGAGGTGAAAAACTGTTTTTT; CDR3: CASSPGQGGEKLFF
size: -; D: -; J: TRBJ1-5; V: TRBV19; DNA: TGTGCCAGTAGTGTCGGGGGGGTCTGGACCCAGCATTTT; CDR3: CASSVGGVWTQHF
size: -; D: -; J: TRBJ2-3; V: TRBV7-6; DNA: TGTGCCAGCAGCTTTAAGGCGGGACAAGATACGCAGTATTTT; CDR3: CASSFKAGQDTQYF
size: -; D: TRBD2; J: TRBJ2-4; V: TRBV2; DNA: TGTGCCAGCAGCTTCGGGACTAGCGGAGAACTAGCCAAAAACATTCAGTACTTC; CDR3: CASSFGTSGELAKNIQYF
size: few; D: -; J: TRBJ1-3; V: TRBV7-2; DNA: TGTGCCAGCAGCTTTCAGGCAGGAAACACCATATATTTT; CDR3: CASSFQAGNTIYF
size: -; D: TRBD1; J: TRBJ2-5; V: TRBV23-1; DNA: TGCGCCAGCAGTCAATCGAGGGACAGACAAGAGACCCAGTACTTC; CDR3: CASSQSRDRQETQYF
size: few; D: TRBD2; J: TRBJ2-3; V: TRBV10-2; DNA: TGCGCCAGCAGTGAGGGGCTAGCGGGGACCGATACGCAGTATTTT; CDR3: CASSEGLAGTDTQYF
size: -; D: TRBD1; J: TRBJ1-5; V: TRBV5-5; DNA: TGTGCCAGCAGCTTGGGACAGGGAAACAATCAGCCCCAGCATTTT; CDR3: CASSLGQGNNQPQHF
size: many; D: -; J: TRBJ2-1; V: TRBV7-6; DNA: TGTGCCAGCAAGGGAGAGACGGGAGTCCTTTCCCATGAGCAGTTCTTC; CDR3: CASKGETGVLSHEQFF
size: -; D: -; J: TRBJ2-5; V: TRBV7-8; DNA: TGTGCCAGCAGCATGGTCGATACTGAGACCCAGTACTTC; CDR3: CASSMVDTETQYF
size: -; D: -; J: TRBJ2-7; V: TRBV6-6; DNA: TGTGCCAGCAGTAGACTGACAGCCTACGAGCAGTACTTC; CDR3: CASSRLTAYEQYF
size: -; D: -; J: TRBJ2-2; V: TRBV18; DNA: TGTGCCAGCTCACCTGCGGGGTTTAACACCGGGGAGCTGTTTTTT; CDR3: CASSPAGFNTGELFF
size: -; D: TRBD2; J: TRBJ2-5; V: TRBV6-2/TRBV6-3; DNA: TGTGCCAGCAGCAACCGGACTAGCGGGGCCCAAGAGACCCAGTACTTC; CDR3: CASSNRTSGAQETQYF
size: few; D: -; J: TRBJ1-6; V: TRBV19; DNA: TGTGCCAGTAGTGCCGTCCGGCAGGGCCATTCACCCCTCCACTTT; CDR3: CASSAVRQGHSPLHF
size: -; D: -; J: TRBJ2-1; V: TRBV27; DNA: TGTGCCAGCAGTTTAGACTTGGGGGGGGCGTCCTACAATGAGCAGTTCTTC; CDR3: CASSLDLGGASYNEQFF
size: few; D: TRBD2; J: TRBJ2-3; V: TRBV10-2; DNA: TGCGCCAGCAGTGAGTCCGGGGCGGGAGGTTCCACAGATACGCAGTATTTT; CDR3: CASSESGAGGSTDTQYF
size: few; D: -; J: TRBJ1-6; V: TRBV2; DNA: TGTGCCAGCCAAAGCTTTGGTGGCTCCTATAATTCACCCCTCCACTTT; CDR3: CASQSFGGSYNSPLHF
size: -; D: -; J: TRBJ1-1; V: TRBV15; DNA: TGTGCCACCAGCAGAGGCGGGGGGGAGGACACTGAAGCTTTCTTT; CDR3: CATSRGGGEDTEAFF
size: -; D: -; J: TRBJ2-1; V: TRBV24-1; DNA: TGTGCCACCAGTGACCCAAGCGCGAGCTCCTACAATGAGCAGTTCTTC; CDR3: CATSDPSASSYNEQFF
size: -; D: -; J: TRBJ1-5; V: TRBV12-3/TRBV12-4; DNA: TGTGCCAGCAGTTTCTATTCAGGTAATCAGCCCCAGCATTTT; CDR3: CASSFYSGNQPQHF
size: few; D: -; J: TRBJ2-7; V: TRBV7-2; DNA: TGTGCCAGCAGCCTTTTCGGCGGCTACGAGCAGTACTTC; CDR3: CASSLFGGYEQYF
size: few; D: -; J: TRBJ2-1; V: TRBV5-4; DNA: TGTGCCAGCAGCACCGGGACCACCTACAATGAGCAGTTCTTC; CDR3: CASSTGTTYNEQFF
size: -; D: -; J: TRBJ1-4; V: TRBV7-8; DNA: TGTGCCAGCAGCTTAGCGAGGACCGGAGCAGGTGAAAAACTGTTTTTT; CDR3: CASSLARTGAGEKLFF
size: -; D: TRBD2; J: TRBJ2-7; V: TRBV9; DNA: TGTGCCAGCAGCGTAGGGTCCGGCGGGAGAGTTACCTACGAGCAGTACTTC; CDR3: CASSVGSGGRVTYEQYF
size: -; D: -; J: TRBJ2-7; V: TRBV4-3; DNA: TGCGCCAGCAGCCAAGATCTTGGGACCCCTCGGCAGTACTTC; CDR3: CASSQDLGTPRQYF
size: -; D: -; J: TRBJ2-5; V: TRBV7-2; DNA: TGTGCCAGCAGCCCCGCCGGGATTCAAGAGACCCAGTACTTC; CDR3: CASSPAGIQETQYF
size: -; D: -; J: TRBJ1-4; V: TRBV9; DNA: TGTGCCAGCAGCGTAGGAGCAGGGCGAGAAAAACTGTTTTTT; CDR3: CASSVGAGREKLFF
size: few; D: -; J: TRBJ2-3; V: TRBV11-3; DNA: TGTGCCAGCAGCTTAGGGGTCTGGGGCAGTAACACAGATACGCAGTATTTT; CDR3: CASSLGVWGSNTDTQYF
size: few; D: -; J: TRBJ1-5; V: TRBV6-1; DNA: TGTGCCAGCAGTGTAACGGTGGGGGGCAATCAGCCCCAGCATTTT; CDR3: CASSVTVGGNQPQHF
size: -; D: -; J: TRBJ2-6; V: TRBV12-3/TRBV12-4; DNA: TGTGCCAGCAGTTTTGGGGCCAACGTCCTGACTTTC; CDR3: CASSFGANVLTF
size: -; D: -; J: TRBJ2-5; V: TRBV7-9; DNA: TGTGCCAGCAGCACCCGGACAGTTGGGCATAGGGGCCAGTACTTC; CDR3: CASSTRTVGHRGQYF
size: -; D: -; J: TRBJ2-6; V: TRBV6-5; DNA: TGTGCCAGCAGCTCCATCACGGACTCTGGGGCCAACGTCCTGACTTTC; CDR3: CASSSITDSGANVLTF
size: -; D: -; J: TRBJ2-3; V: TRBV6-6; DNA: TGTGCCAGCAGTTACTCGATCGGTTACACAGATACGCAGTATTTT; CDR3: CASSYSIGYTDTQYF
size: few; D: TRBD2; J: TRBJ2-3; V: TRBV20-1; DNA: TGCAGTCTGGAGCGGGGCAGCACAGATACGCAGTATTTT; CDR3: CSLERGSTDTQYF
size: -; D: TRBD2; J: TRBJ2-1; V: TRBV12-3/TRBV12-4; DNA: TGTGCCAGCAGTTCCCAGCTAGCGGGAGTTAATGAGCAGTTCTTC; CDR3: CASSSQLAGVNEQFF
size: few; D: -; J: TRBJ2-1; V: TRBV7-2; DNA: TGTGCCAGCAGCCGCGAATGGGGGAGTCATGAGCAGTTCTTC; CDR3: CASSREWGSHEQFF
size: once; D: -; J: TRBJ2-1; V: TRBV29-1; DNA: TGCAGCGTTGTACGGCAGGCGATCAATGAGCAGTTCTTC; CDR3: CSVVRQAINEQFF
size: few; D: TRBD1; J: TRBJ2-7; V: TRBV28; DNA: TGTGCCAGCAGCATAACCCACGGACAGGTCTCCTACGAGCAGTACTTC; CDR3: CASSITHGQVSYEQYF
size: -; D: TRBD1; J: TRBJ2-2; V: TRBV4-1; DNA: TGCGCCAGCAGCCAGCTAGGGGGCAGGAACACCGGGGAGCTGTTTTTT; CDR3: CASSQLGGRNTGELFF
size: many; D: -; J: TRBJ1-5; V: TRBV12-3/TRBV12-4; DNA: TGTGCCAGCAGTTCCCCAGTCAGGGAGCTTTCCTTAGCAAGGCAGCCCCAGCATTTT; CDR3: CASSSPVRELSLARQPQHF
size: few; D: -; J: TRBJ2-3; V: TRBV2; DNA: TGTGCCATCTCGGGCTTTAGAACAGATACGCAGTATTTT; CDR3: CAISGFRTDTQYF
size: -; D: -; J: TRBJ1-5; V: TRBV11-2; DNA: TGTGCCAGCAGCGGAGTAGGATCGAGCAATCAGCCCCAGCATTTT; CDR3: CASSGVGSSNQPQHF
size: few; D: -; J: TRBJ2-1; V: TRBV28; DNA: TGTGCCAGCAGTTCGTCAGGGAAGGAGCAGTTCTTC; CDR3: CASSSSGKEQFF
size: -; D: -; J: TRBJ2-3; V: TRBV6-1; DNA: TGTGCCAGCAGGGACAGACCCCGAGATACGCAGTATTTT; CDR3: CASRDRPRDTQYF
size: -; D: -; J: TRBJ2-5; V: TRBV4-1; DNA: TGCGCCAGCAGCCGTTCGGGGGTAGGGGGCCAACAAGAGACCCAGTACTTC; CDR3: CASSRSGVGGQQETQYF